This entry lists 26 T cell receptor beta chains sequenced from one sample in a study of beta chain features in type 1 diabetes. Study-wide points: Among patients with Type 1 diabetes, TCRB CDR3s were moderately but significantly shorter in every one of the four CD4+ subsets.

No antigen has been identified for these receptors. The entirety of the isolated RNA underwent reverse transcription, so expressed TCRB transcripts were sequenced. Generated by immunoSEQ multiplex PCR, the TCRdb table keeps only in-frame clones and is missing some. The data contain 300,000 to 400,000 clones, over 8.5% of them singletons. The sequenced sample was central memory CD4+ T cells from blood. The receptors derive from a man younger than 45 with type 1 diabetes.

This clone was counted between two and nine times. The CDR3 DNA is TGTGCCAGCAGACTGACGAGGGGCCCACGGTCTGGGGCCAACGTCCTGACTTTC. This translates into CASRLTRGPRSGANVLTF. This sequence joins TRBV28 and TRBJ2-6; either TRBD1 or TRBD2 may supply D (5 bases each). Germline assignment: CDR1 MDHEN and CDR2 SYDVKM. The CDR3 totals 18 residues. The V gene lost 6 bases and the J gene lost 1 base, with 19 bases spanning the gap.

This clone has a count of ten or more. This chain uses TRBV5-4 with TRBJ2-5; either TRBD1 or TRBD2 may fit D (5 bases each). With 5 bases removed from V and 3 bases from J, the gap between germline ends came to 17 bases. Germline V CDR1 and CDR2: SGHNT, YYREEE (reference sequence). CDR3 size: 15 residues. The CDR3 coding sequence is TGTGCCAGCAGTTCGCCGGGGCTAGCAAAAGAGACCCAGTACTTC. Translating gives CASSSPGLAKETQYF.

Here the CDR3 DNA reads TGTGCCAGCACTAGGGATTACCAAGAGACCCAGTACTTC. Protein sequence: CASTRDYQETQYF. The gene calls are TRBV2 and TRBJ2-5; D remains unclear. The CDR3 contains 13 residues. Germline V gives CDR1 SNHLY, CDR2 FYNNEI. V lost 7 bases, J lost 0 bases, and 9 bases lay in between.

The table lists this clone with a few counts. The J gene is TRBJ2-7, the V gene TRBV13, with a weak D call TRBD1 (5 bases). The CDR3 is 15 residues long. V lost 5 bases, J lost 2 bases, and 16 bases lay in between. Germline V gives CDR1 PRHDT, CDR2 FYEKMQ (reference sequence). CDR3 loop: CASSLSQGSAYEQYF. The DNA of the CDR3 is TGTGCCAGCAGCCTCAGTCAGGGTTCGGCCTACGAGCAGTACTTC.

This clone showed up just a few times. The rearrangement joins TRBV19 to TRBJ2-2; the D gene is possibly TRBD1 (7 bases). Trimming stripped 4 bases from V and 6 bases from J, with 21 bases between. Germline-derived CDR1 and CDR2 are LNHDA and SQIVND (reference sequence). The CDR3 contains 17 residues. The CDR3 DNA reads as TGTGCCAGTAGTACGGGCAGGGGGGATCTTCTACCCGGGGAGCTGTTTTTT. Encoded protein: CASSTGRGDLLPGELFF. The complete variable domain, with remaining parts taken from reference TRBV19 and TRBJ2-2, reads DGGITQSPKYLFRKEGQNVTLSCEQNLNHDAMYWYRQDPGQGLRLIYYSQIVNDFQKGDIAEGYSVSREKKESFPLTVTSAQKNPTAFYLCASSTGRGDLLPGELFFGEGSRLTVL.

The sample holds a few counts of this clone. The chain couples TRBV19 to TRBJ1-6, with TRBD1 identical over 9 bases. The CDR3 consists of 16 residues. J lost 10 bases, V lost 9 bases, and 16 bases had no gene match. The V gene's germline CDR1 is LNHDA and CDR2 SQIVND (reference sequence). The CDR3 DNA is TGTGCCAGCTCCCTCCCTACAGGGGGCTTTGGATCACCCCTCCACTTT. Amino acid sequence: CASSLPTGGFGSPLHF. Together with reference TRBV19 and TRBJ1-6, the CDR3 gives the full variable domain: DGGITQSPKYLFRKEGQNVTLSCEQNLNHDAMYWYRQDPGQGLRLIYYSQIVNDFQKGDIAEGYSVSREKKESFPLTVTSAQKNPTAFYLCASSLPTGGFGSPLHFGNGTRLTVT.

This clone occurred a few times. The chain carries TRBV18 and TRBJ1-4; D gene ambiguous. From germline, CDR1 is KGHSH and CDR2 LQKENI. V dropped 6 bases and J dropped 4 bases, with 9 bases sitting between them. The length of the CDR3 is 13 residues. The CDR3 loop is CASSGGINEKLFF. The CDR3 nucleotides read TGTGCCAGCTCTGGCGGGATTAATGAAAAACTGTTTTTT.

This clone was found a few times. The gene calls are TRBV27 and TRBJ1-1, with 7 bases lining up with TRBD1. V lost 6 bases and J lost 1; bases outside the gene matches: 5. The CDR3 has 14 amino acids. Per germline, CDR1 MNHEY and CDR2 SMNVEV (reference sequence). CDR3 bases: TGTGCCAGCAGCCCGCAGGGGGGGAACACTGAAGCTTTCTTT. It translates to CASSPQGGNTEAFF.

This clone was counted only a few times. The chain uses TRBV7-6 and TRBJ2-7; D might be TRBD1 (5 bases). V was clipped by 3 bases and J by 3 bases, with 18 bases between them. This CDR3 comprises 16 residues. Germline V gene sequence: CDR1 SGHVS, CDR2 FNYEAQ. CDR3 sequence reads: CASSFGHSQNGYEQYF. CDR3 DNA: TGTGCCAGCAGCTTTGGACACAGTCAAAATGGCTACGAGCAGTACTTC.

This clone was counted many times. The chain carries TRBV4-2 and TRBJ1-1; D gene uncertain. The CDR3 sequence is 17 residues long. Germline values: CDR1 LGHNA, CDR2 YNFKEQ. V dropped 0 bases and J dropped 4 bases, with 18 bases sitting between them. As DNA, the CDR3 is TGTGCCAGCAGCCAAGATCCGCAAGGCGCTGAGGGCACTGAAGCTTTCTTT. Protein sequence: CASSQDPQGAEGTEAFF.

The chain uses TRBV30 and TRBJ2-5, with D possibly being TRBD1 or TRBD2 (5 bases each). The germline V gene has CDR1 GTSNPN and CDR2 SVGIG (reference sequence). There are 13 residues in the CDR3. Trimming removed 0 bases at V and 5 bases at J, with 10 bases between. The CDR3 loop is CAWSVPWGETQYF. The CDR3 bases are TGTGCCTGGAGTGTACCCTGGGGGGAGACCCAGTACTTC.

This clone was counted only a few times. CDR3 nucleotides: TGTGCCAGCAGTCAGGGGTACGGCAGCTCCTACGAGCAGTACTTC. Residues: CASSQGYGSSYEQYF. This chain connects TRBV6-6 to TRBJ2-7, with TRBD1 as a possible D gene (6 bases). V was clipped by 5 bases and J by 0 bases, with 14 bases between them. CDR1 MNHNY and CDR2 SVGAGI come from the germline V gene (reference sequence). This CDR3 has 15 amino acids.

This clone was picked up a small number of times. This may arise from a read error, as a much more abundant clone is one base away. The chain is built from TRBV6-5 and TRBJ2-7; D may match TRBD1 or TRBD2 (5 bases each). Trimming cost V 5 bases and J 3 bases, with 5 bases left between them. Germline V gene data show CDR1 as MNHEY and CDR2 as SVGAGI. The CDR3 spans 11 residues. The CDR3 DNA sequence: TGTGCCAGCAGTGGGGGCTACGAGCAGTACTTC. This encodes CASSGGYEQYF.

This clone has more than one count but fewer than ten. The chain joins TRBV6-5 to TRBJ2-7, with 12 bases aligning to TRBD2. The CDR3 totals 15 residues. CDR1 MNHEY and CDR2 SVGAGI come from the germline V gene. The V gene end was trimmed by 7 bases and the J gene end by 2 bases; junction bases not matched to a gene: 6. CDR3 in amino acids: CASISGLAGTYEQYF. The CDR3 nucleotides are TGTGCCAGCATTTCGGGACTAGCGGGCACCTACGAGCAGTACTTC.

This clone was found a few times. The V and J genes are TRBV6-5 and TRBJ1-3, with 12 positions matching TRBD1. V shed 0 bases and J 6 bases; nucleotides not matched to a gene: 3. The CDR3 loop spans 16 amino acids. Germline V gene lookup returns CDR1 MNHEY and CDR2 SVGAGI. The CDR3 DNA reads TGTGCCAGCAGTTACTCCGGGACAGGGGGCGAAAACACCATATATTTT. Translating it yields CASSYSGTGGENTIYF.

This clone was recorded a few times. This chain links TRBV19 with TRBJ2-6, with 7 bases aligning to TRBD1. Germline CDR1 reads LNHDA; CDR2 reads SQIVND (reference sequence). The CDR3 extends over 18 amino acids. The V and J ends lost 4 bases and 1 base, in that order; junction bases with no gene match: 10. This chain's CDR3 is CASSRGNRGASGANVLTF. DNA of the CDR3: TGTGCCAGTAGTAGGGGGAACAGGGGCGCGTCTGGGGCCAACGTCCTGACTTTC.

The chain employs TRBV7-9 and TRBJ2-3, with 7 bases lining up with TRBD1. CDR1 is SEHNR, CDR2 FQNEAQ, per germline (reference sequence). V was clipped by 3 bases and J by 4 bases; unmatched bases: 4. This CDR3 is built from 14 residues. The chain's CDR3 is CASSFRQGADTQYF. The CDR3 DNA follows: TGTGCCAGCAGCTTTAGACAGGGAGCAGATACGCAGTATTTT.

The CDR3 is CASRRESSYEQYF. CDR3 nucleotide sequence: TGCGCCAGCAGACGTGAGAGCTCCTACGAGCAGTACTTC. The rearrangement links TRBV10-2 to TRBJ2-7, with D uncertain. This CDR3 comprises 13 residues. V was cut by 6 bases and J by 0 bases, with 9 bases left in between. Germline V CDR1 and CDR2: WSHSY, SAAADI.

The J gene is TRBJ2-3, the V gene TRBV6-6; TRBD1 is a possible D gene (5 bases). This CDR3 region has 16 residues. Between the trimmed V and J ends, which lost 2 bases and 0 bases, there was a span of 12 bases. Looked up from germline, CDR1 is MNHNY and CDR2 is SVGAGI (reference sequence). DNA for the CDR3: TGTGCCAGCAGTTACGTCAGCAAGGGGAGCACAGATACGCAGTATTTT. It yields the protein CASSYVSKGSTDTQYF.

This clone was seen more than once but under ten times. V usage is TRBV11-3 and J usage is TRBJ2-3; the match to TRBD2 covers 8 bases. This CDR3 is built from 18 residues. CDR1 is SGHNT, CDR2 YENEEA, per germline. Trimming removed 1 base from V and 2 bases from J; junction bases left unmatched: 11. The CDR3 region has the DNA TGTGCCAGCAGCTTAGCGTCGGGGGGACTAGGGTCCACAGATACGCAGTATTTT. Its protein product is CASSLASGGLGSTDTQYF.

This clone has just a few counts. The chain combines TRBV4-3 with TRBJ2-1, with D unclear. Germline values: CDR1 LGHNA, CDR2 YSLEER. The CDR3 is 15 amino acids. V was clipped by 1 base and J by 9 bases, with 16 bases between them. The CDR3 DNA is TGCGCCAGCAGCCAAGTGGTCCTAAACACCCCTGAGCAGTTCTTC. Protein product: CASSQVVLNTPEQFF.

This clone came up many times. V and J are TRBV11-2 and TRBJ2-2; no reliable D call. Germline V gene lookup returns CDR1 SGHAT and CDR2 FQNNGV. V lost 0 bases, J lost 4 bases, and 6 bases lay in between. This CDR3 is built from 14 residues. CDR3 loop: CASSLERATGELFF. DNA for the CDR3: TGTGCCAGCAGCTTAGAAAGGGCCACCGGGGAGCTGTTTTTT.

In this sample, this clone turned up a few times. The V and J genes are TRBV18 and TRBJ1-1, with D maybe TRBD1 (5 bases). The CDR3 contains 17 residues. CDR1 is KGHSH and CDR2 is LQKENI in the germline V gene. Trimming removed 3 bases at V and 2 bases at J, with 19 bases between. The DNA for the CDR3 is TGTGCCAGCTCACCCTCAGGACGACAGAGGAGCAACACTGAAGCTTTCTTT. This codes for CASSPSGRQRSNTEAFF.

The chain uses TRBV28 and TRBJ1-5; 9 positions match TRBD1. The V segment lost 8 bases and the J segment 6 bases; nucleotides outside the gene matches: 5. The CDR3 consists of 13 residues. CDR1 MDHEN and CDR2 SYDVKM come from the germline V gene. CDR3 loop: CASWIQGAQPQHF. The CDR3 DNA follows: TGTGCCAGCTGGATACAGGGGGCTCAGCCCCAGCATTTT.

This clone was counted a few times. The gene calls are TRBV28 and TRBJ2-2, with TRBD2 matching over 11 bases. The CDR3 spans 17 residues. The germline V gene encodes CDR1 MDHEN and CDR2 SYDVKM. Trimming took 10 bases from V and 3 from J; bases not matched to a gene: 13. The CDR3 here is CATLPRLAGPHTGELFF. Written as DNA, the CDR3 is TGTGCCACACTCCCACGACTAGCGGGACCCCACACCGGGGAGCTGTTTTTT.

In its sample, this clone was seen once. The rearrangement links TRBV6-5 to TRBJ2-5, with 13 bases fitting TRBD2. Trimming removed 10 bases from V and 4 bases from J; junction bases left unmatched: 3. There are 13 residues in the CDR3. Looked up from germline, CDR1 is MNHEY and CDR2 is SVGAGI. The DNA for the CDR3 is TGTGCCATCCGACTAGCGGGAGGAGAGACCCAGTACTTC. Its protein product is CAIRLAGGETQYF.